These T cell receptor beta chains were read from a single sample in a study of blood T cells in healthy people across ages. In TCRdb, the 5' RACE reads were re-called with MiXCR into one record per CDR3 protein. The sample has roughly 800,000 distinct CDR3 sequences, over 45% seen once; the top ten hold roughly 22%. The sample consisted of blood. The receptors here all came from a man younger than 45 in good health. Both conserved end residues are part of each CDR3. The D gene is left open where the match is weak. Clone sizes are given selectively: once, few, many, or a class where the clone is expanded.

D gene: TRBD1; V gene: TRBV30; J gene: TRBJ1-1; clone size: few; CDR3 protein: CAWSTQGEITEAFF; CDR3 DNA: TGTGCCTGGAGTACACAGGGGGAAATTACTGAAGCTTTCTTT
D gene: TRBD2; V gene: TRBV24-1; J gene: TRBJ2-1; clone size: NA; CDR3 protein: CATSGGREVNEQFF; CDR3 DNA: TGTGCCACGAGCGGGGGGCGGGAGGTCAATGAGCAGTTCTTC
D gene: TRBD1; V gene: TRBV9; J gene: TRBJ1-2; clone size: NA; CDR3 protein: CASSVGRDSSVSYGYTF; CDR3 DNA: TGTGCCAGCAGCGTAGGCCGGGACAGCTCGGTTAGCTATGGCTACACCTTC
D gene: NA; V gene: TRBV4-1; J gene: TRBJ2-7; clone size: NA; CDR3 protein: CASSPLAKPGQTYEQYF; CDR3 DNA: TGCGCCAGCAGCCCCCTCGCCAAACCGGGACAAACCTACGAGCAGTACTTC
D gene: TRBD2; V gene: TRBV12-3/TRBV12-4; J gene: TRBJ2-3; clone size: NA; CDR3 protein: CASSHGLALAEDTQYF; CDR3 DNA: TGTGCCAGCAGTCACGGACTAGCCCTCGCGGAGGATACGCAGTATTTT
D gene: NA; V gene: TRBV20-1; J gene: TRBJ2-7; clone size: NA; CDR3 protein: CSARVRGGTYEQYF; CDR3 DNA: TGCAGTGCTAGAGTCCGGGGCGGAACCTACGAGCAGTACTTC
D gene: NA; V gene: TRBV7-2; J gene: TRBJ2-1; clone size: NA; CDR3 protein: CASSLAAHRGNEQFF; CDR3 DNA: TGTGCCAGCAGCTTAGCGGCCCACAGAGGGAATGAGCAGTTCTTC
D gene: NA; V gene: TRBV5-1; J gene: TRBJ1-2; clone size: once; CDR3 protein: CASSPKRGLHYGYTF; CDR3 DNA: TGCGCCAGCAGCCCTAAAAGGGGACTTCACTATGGCTACACCTTC
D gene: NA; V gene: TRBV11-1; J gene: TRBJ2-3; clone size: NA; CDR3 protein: CASSLGVQTDTQYF; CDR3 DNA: TGTGCCAGCAGCTTAGGGGTTCAAACAGATACGCAGTATTTT
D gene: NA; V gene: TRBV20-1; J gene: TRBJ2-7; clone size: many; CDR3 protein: CSARDSVAYEQYF; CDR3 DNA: TGCAGTGCTAGAGATTCGGTGGCCTACGAGCAGTACTTC
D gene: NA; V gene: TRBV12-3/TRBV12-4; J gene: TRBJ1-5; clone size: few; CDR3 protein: CASSNMTETQPQHF; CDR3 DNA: TGTGCCAGCAGTAATATGACAGAGACTCAGCCCCAGCATTTT
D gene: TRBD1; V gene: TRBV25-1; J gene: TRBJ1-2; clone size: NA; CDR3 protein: CASSEVGTGDGYTF; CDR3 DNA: TGTGCCAGCAGTGAAGTCGGGACAGGGGATGGCTACACCTTC
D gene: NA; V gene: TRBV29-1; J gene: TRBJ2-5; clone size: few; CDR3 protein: CSVGGPRETQYF; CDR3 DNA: TGCAGCGTTGGAGGACCTCGGGAGACCCAGTACTTC
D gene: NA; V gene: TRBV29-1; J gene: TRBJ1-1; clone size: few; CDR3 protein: CSVAPIGTEAFF; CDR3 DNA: TGCAGCGTTGCCCCCATCGGGACTGAAGCTTTCTTT
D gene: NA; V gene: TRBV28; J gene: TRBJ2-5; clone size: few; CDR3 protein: CASRGLVETQYF; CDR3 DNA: TGTGCCAGCCGGGGGTTGGTGGAGACCCAGTACTTC
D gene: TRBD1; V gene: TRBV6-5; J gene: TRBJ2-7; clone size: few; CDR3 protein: CASIGQGPYEQYF; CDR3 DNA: TGTGCCAGCATAGGACAGGGGCCGTACGAGCAGTACTTC
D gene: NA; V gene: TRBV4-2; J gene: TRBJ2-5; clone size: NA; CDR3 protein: CASSQDGSGRGETQYF; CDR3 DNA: TGTGCCAGCAGCCAAGATGGTAGTGGGCGAGGAGAGACCCAGTACTTC
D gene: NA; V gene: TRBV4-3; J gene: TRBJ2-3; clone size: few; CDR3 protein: CASSQDYPLRRSTDTQYF; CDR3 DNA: TGCGCCAGCAGCCAAGACTATCCTCTGCGCCGGAGCACAGATACGCAGTATTTT
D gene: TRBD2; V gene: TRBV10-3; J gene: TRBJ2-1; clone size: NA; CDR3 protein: CAISESTGLAGGTYNEQFF; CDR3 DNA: TGTGCCATCAGTGAGTCGACGGGACTAGCGGGGGGCACCTACAATGAGCAGTTCTTC
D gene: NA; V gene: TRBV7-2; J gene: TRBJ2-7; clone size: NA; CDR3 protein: CASSSSQFTYEQYF; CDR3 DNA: TGTGCCAGCAGCTCCTCGCAGTTTACCTACGAGCAGTACTTC
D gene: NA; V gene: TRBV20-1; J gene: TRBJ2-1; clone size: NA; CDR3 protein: CSASYLASNEQFF; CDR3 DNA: TGCAGTGCTAGTTATCTAGCGTCCAATGAGCAGTTCTTC
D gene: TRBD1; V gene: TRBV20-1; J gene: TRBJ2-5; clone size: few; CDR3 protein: CSAMDRGHGETQYF; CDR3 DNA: TGCAGTGCCATGGACAGGGGGCATGGTGAGACCCAGTACTTC
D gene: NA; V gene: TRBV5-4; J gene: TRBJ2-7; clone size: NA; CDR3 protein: CASSYGQRGLYEQYF; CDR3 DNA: TGTGCCAGCAGCTACGGACAGCGGGGACTCTACGAGCAGTACTTC
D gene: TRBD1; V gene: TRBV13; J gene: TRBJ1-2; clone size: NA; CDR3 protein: CASSPSRTGRNGYTF; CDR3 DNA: TGTGCCAGCAGCCCCTCTCGGACAGGGCGGAATGGCTACACCTTC
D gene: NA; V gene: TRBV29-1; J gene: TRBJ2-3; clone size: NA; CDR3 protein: CSARGRAISTDTQYF; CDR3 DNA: TGCAGCGCCCGAGGGCGGGCAATCAGCACAGATACGCAGTATTTT
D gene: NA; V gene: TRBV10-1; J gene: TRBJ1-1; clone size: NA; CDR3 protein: CASSDQGLLTEAFF; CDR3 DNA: TGCGCCAGCAGTGATCAAGGTCTGCTCACTGAAGCTTTCTTT
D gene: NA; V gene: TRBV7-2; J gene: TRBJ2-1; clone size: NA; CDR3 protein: CASSGTGLRGYEQFF; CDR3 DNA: TGTGCCAGCAGCGGCACCGGGTTGAGGGGCTATGAGCAGTTCTTC
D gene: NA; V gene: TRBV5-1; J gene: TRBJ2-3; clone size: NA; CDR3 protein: CASSFGLKGDTQYF; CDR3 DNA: TGCGCCAGCAGCTTCGGACTAAAGGGAGATACGCAGTATTTT
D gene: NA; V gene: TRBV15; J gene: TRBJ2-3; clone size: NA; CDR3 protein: CATSRVPADTQYF; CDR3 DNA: TGTGCCACCAGCAGAGTCCCGGCAGATACGCAGTATTTT
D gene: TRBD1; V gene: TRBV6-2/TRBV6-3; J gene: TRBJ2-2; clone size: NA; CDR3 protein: CASGTGGRSGELFF; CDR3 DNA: TGTGCCAGCGGTACAGGGGGCAGGTCCGGGGAGCTGTTTTTT
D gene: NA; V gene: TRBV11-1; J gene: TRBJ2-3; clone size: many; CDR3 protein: CASSLVTGSDTQYF; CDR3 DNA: TGTGCCAGCAGCTTAGTAACAGGGTCGGATACGCAGTATTTT
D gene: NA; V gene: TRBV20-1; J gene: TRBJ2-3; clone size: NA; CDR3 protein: CSARDQGFGTQYF; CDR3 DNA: TGCAGTGCTAGAGACCAGGGCTTTGGTACGCAGTATTTT
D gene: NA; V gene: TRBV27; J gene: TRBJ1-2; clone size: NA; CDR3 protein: CASSLSVVGANYGYTF; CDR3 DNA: TGTGCCAGCAGTTTATCGGTCGTGGGGGCTAACTATGGCTACACCTTC
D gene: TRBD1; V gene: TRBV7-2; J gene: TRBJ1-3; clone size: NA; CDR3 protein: CASSLTGGTYSGNTIYF; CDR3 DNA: TGTGCCAGCAGCCTAACAGGGGGCACGTACTCTGGAAACACCATATATTTT
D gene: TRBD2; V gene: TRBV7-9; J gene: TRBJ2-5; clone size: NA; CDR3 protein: CASSSAGGETQYF; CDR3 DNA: TGTGCCAGCAGCTCTGCGGGGGGGGAGACCCAGTACTTC
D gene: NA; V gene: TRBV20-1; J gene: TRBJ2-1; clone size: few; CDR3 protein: CSAPPEGNEQFF; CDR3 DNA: TGCAGTGCTCCGCCGGAGGGCAATGAGCAGTTCTTC
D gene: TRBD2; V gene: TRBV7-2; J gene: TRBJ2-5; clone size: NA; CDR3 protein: CASSPSGGARETQYF; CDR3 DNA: TGTGCCAGCAGCCCGAGCGGGGGGGCTCGAGAGACCCAGTACTTC
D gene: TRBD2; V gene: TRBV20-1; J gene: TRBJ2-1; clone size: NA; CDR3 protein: CSAREASGGNEQFF; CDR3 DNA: TGCAGTGCTAGAGAAGCTAGCGGGGGCAATGAGCAGTTCTTC
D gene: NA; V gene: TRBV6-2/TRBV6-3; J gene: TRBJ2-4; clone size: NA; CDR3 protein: CASSDDRGRRAKNIQYF; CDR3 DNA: TGTGCCAGCAGTGACGATCGGGGGCGGCGAGCCAAAAACATTCAGTACTTC
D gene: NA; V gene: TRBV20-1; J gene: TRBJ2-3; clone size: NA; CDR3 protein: CSARAGQGTDTQYF; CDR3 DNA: TGCAGTGCTAGAGCCGGACAAGGCACAGATACGCAGTATTTT
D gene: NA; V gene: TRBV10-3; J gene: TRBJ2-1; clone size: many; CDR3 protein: CATEDIAEQFF; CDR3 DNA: TGTGCCACCGAGGACATTGCAGAGCAGTTCTTC
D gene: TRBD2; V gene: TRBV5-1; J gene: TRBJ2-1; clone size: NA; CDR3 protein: CASSLDPSGRPVSYNEQFF; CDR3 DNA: TGCGCCAGCAGCTTGGATCCTAGCGGGAGGCCTGTGTCCTACAATGAGCAGTTCTTC